The 17 T cell receptor beta chains listed next were all sequenced from one sample in a study of T cell repertoires in cytomegalovirus infection. MiXCR, applied by TCRdb to the reads, yields one record per CDR3 protein. The data contain about 920,000 distinct CDR3 sequences, less than 35% of them singletons. These receptors have no identified antigens. The sequences come from cultured CD8+ T cells from PBMCs, collected from culture after CMV antigen stimulation. These receptors all come from a human donor in good health (CMV status not recorded). Some clones in this sample may be carry-over from other donors' samples.

As regards this clonotype: This sequence may be a read error, since a much larger clone differs from it by one base. The chain combines TRBV7-6 with TRBJ2-6; TRBD1 aligns across 8 bases. V dropped 5 bases and J dropped 4; count of bases not matched to a gene: 7. Germline V gene sequence: CDR1 SGHVS, CDR2 FNYEAQ. The CDR3 loop spans 16 amino acids. The CDR3 DNA sequence: TGTGCCAGCAGCAGGACAGGGCTCGTCGGGGCCAACGTCCTGACTTTC. Translating it yields CASSRTGLVGANVLTF.

The chain joins TRBV9 to TRBJ2-5, with D uncertain. Looked up from germline, CDR1 is SGDLS and CDR2 is YYNGEE. With 4 bases removed from V and 1 base from J, the gap between germline ends came to 14 bases. The CDR3 contains 15 residues. CDR3 sequence: CASSPWVASQETQYF. The CDR3 nucleotides read TGTGCCAGCAGCCCCTGGGTAGCTAGCCAAGAGACCCAGTACTTC. Drawing the rest from reference TRBV9 and TRBJ2-5, the complete variable domain is DSGVTQTPKHLITATGQRVTLRCSPRSGDLSVYWYQQSLDQGLQFLIQYYNGEERAKGNILERFSAQQFPDLHSELNLSSLELGDSALYFCASSPWVASQETQYFGPGTRLLVL.

Ten or more counts support this clonotype. The genes are TRBV19 and TRBJ1-1, with 7 bases aligning to TRBD1. Trimming at V came to 6 bases and at J to 3 bases, leaving 7 bases not matched to a gene. Germline values: CDR1 LNHDA, CDR2 SQIVND (reference sequence). This CDR3 has 14 amino acids. CDR3 nucleotides: TGTGCCAGTAGCCCGACAGGGAAGGACACTGAAGCTTTCTTT. Translation: CASSPTGKDTEAFF.

A remark on this clonotype: A read error is possible here, since a much larger clone lies one base away. The CDR3 sequence: CASSVGPAGYSNQPQHF. The CDR3 nucleotides read TGTGCCAGCAGCGTAGGACCGGCGGGCTATAGCAATCAGCCCCAGCATTTT. This chain joins TRBV7-6 and TRBJ1-5; D is unresolved. V was cut by 5 bases and J by 0 bases, with 17 bases left in between. CDR3 size: 17 residues. Germline V gene data show CDR1 as SGHVS and CDR2 as FNYEAQ. The entire variable domain, with the rest obtained from reference TRBV7-6 and TRBJ1-5, is as follows: GAGVSQSPRYKVTKRGQDVALRCDPISGHVSLYWYRQALGQGPEFLTYFNYEAQQDKSGLPNDRFSAERPEGSISTLTIQRTEQRDSAMYRCASSVGPAGYSNQPQHFGDGTRLSIL.

The chain is built from TRBV6-6 and TRBJ2-1; 9 nucleotides match TRBD1. Germline assignment: CDR1 MNHNY and CDR2 SVGAGI (reference sequence). This CDR3 spans 14 amino acids. Unmatched junction bases numbered 5, after V lost 8 bases and J lost 3 bases. The CDR3 DNA reads TGTGCCAGCTGGGGGGACAGGGACTACAATGAGCAGTTCTTC. As protein: CASWGDRDYNEQFF.

This clonotype has just a few counts. J is TRBJ2-3 and V is TRBV5-4, with 8 bases aligning to TRBD1. After removal of 2 bases from V and 2 bases from J, the junction contained 4 bases not matched to a gene. The CDR3 consists of 15 residues. CDR1 SGHNT and CDR2 YYREEE come from the germline V gene (reference sequence). The CDR3 coding sequence is TGTGCCAGCAGCTTCGGACAGGGTCTCACAGATACGCAGTATTTT. It codes for CASSFGQGLTDTQYF.

This clonotype was counted a few times. V gene TRBV6-1 combines with J gene TRBJ2-1; D is ambiguous. Germline-derived CDR1 and CDR2 are MNHNS and SASEGT. V dropped 3 bases and J dropped 4 bases, with 13 bases sitting between them. CDR3 length: 15 amino acids. The CDR3 sequence is CASSDRAFIYNEQFF. CDR3 nucleotide sequence: TGTGCCAGCAGTGATAGAGCGTTTATATACAATGAGCAGTTCTTC.

This clonotype was recorded a few times. The chain uses TRBV6-1 and TRBJ2-7, with 8 bases aligning to TRBD2. Trimming took 11 bases from V and 3 from J; bases not matched to a gene: 6. The CDR3 covers 12 residues. Germline CDR1 reads MNHNS; CDR2 reads SASEGT. The chain's CDR3 is CASGGPYYEQYV. The CDR3 nucleotides read TGTGCCTCGGGGGGGCCCTACTACGAGCAGTACGTC.

This clonotype was picked up many times. The rearrangement uses TRBV7-2 and TRBJ1-1; D gene unclear. The V gene lost 5 bases and the J gene lost 11 bases, with 15 bases spanning the gap. The germline V gene has CDR1 SGHTA and CDR2 FQGNSA. This CDR3 is built from 12 residues. The CDR3 region is CASSLLGREAFF. The DNA of the CDR3 is TGTGCCAGCAGCCTCTTGGGCCGTGAGGCTTTCTTT.

This clonotype was detected once. This chain connects TRBV11-3 to TRBJ1-6, with a tentative D call TRBD1 (5 bases). The CDR3 runs to 12 residues. The germline gives CDR1 SGHNT, CDR2 YENEEA. V was shortened by 10 bases and J by 10 bases, with 14 bases between the two germline ends. The DNA for the CDR3 is TGTGCCATCCACCCAGGGCAGTCACCCCTCCACTTT. It translates to CAIHPGQSPLHF.

This clonotype was counted ten times or more. The chain combines TRBV7-2 with TRBJ1-1; D gene unclear. Trimming removed 6 bases from V and 9 bases from J, with 14 bases in between. Per the germline V gene, CDR1 is SGHTA and CDR2 is FQGNSA. The CDR3 is 12 amino acids. This CDR3 is CASREGLRKAFF. The CDR3 nucleotides read TGTGCCAGCAGGGAAGGGCTTCGGAAAGCTTTCTTT.

This clonotype was seen more than once but under ten times. The rearrangement uses TRBV19 and TRBJ2-1; 15 bases agree with TRBD2. The CDR3 totals 19 residues. V lost 5 bases, J lost 1 base, and 9 bases stayed unmatched. The V gene's germline CDR1 is LNHDA and CDR2 SQIVND (reference sequence). The DNA for the CDR3 is TGTGCCAGTAGTCCCCGGACTAGCGGGGGGGGGAGGTCCTACAATGAGCAGTTCTTC. Translated: CASSPRTSGGGRSYNEQFF.

Note on this clonotype: This may come from a read error, since a much larger clone is one base off. The V and J genes are TRBV7-8 and TRBJ2-1; the D gene is possibly TRBD2 (6 bases). CDR3 length equals 15 residues. In germline, CDR1 is SGHVS, CDR2 FQNEAQ. CDR3 coding DNA: TGTGCCAACAGCCATGGGGAGGCAGGCCAAAGGGAGCAGTTCTTC. Its protein is CANSHGEAGQREQFF.

This clonotype came up a few times. The V and J genes are TRBV12-3 or TRBV12-4 and TRBJ1-1; D is unclear. V gave up 7 bases and J gave up 6 bases, with 12 bases separating them. This CDR3 is 12 amino acids long. The CDR3 sequence: CASNDQSAEAFF. CDR3 nucleotides: TGTGCCAGCAACGACCAGTCAGCTGAAGCTTTCTTT.

This clonotype was observed a few times. The rearrangement uses TRBV6-6 and TRBJ2-1, with D maybe TRBD1 (6 bases). The CDR3 length is 14 residues. V was clipped by 7 bases and J by 4 bases, with 14 bases between them. Germline loops: CDR1 MNHNY, CDR2 SVGAGI (reference sequence). As DNA, the CDR3 is TGTGCCAGCACCGACAGGATTGCTTACAATGAGCAGTTCTTC. Translated: CASTDRIAYNEQFF.

This clonotype was recorded a few times. The chain combines TRBV7-8 with TRBJ2-1; tentative D call: TRBD2 (5 bases). Trimming cost V 1 base and J 0 bases, with 10 bases left between them. Germline CDR1 SGHVS, CDR2 FQNEAQ. This CDR3 has 16 residues. This CDR3 reads CASSLDFTSSYNEQFF. For the CDR3, the DNA is TGTGCCAGCAGCTTAGATTTTACTAGCTCCTACAATGAGCAGTTCTTC.

The chain couples TRBV5-8 to TRBJ2-4, with 8 positions matching TRBD2. The CDR3 totals 16 residues. Germline V gene data show CDR1 as SGHTS and CDR2 as YDEGEE. J lost 13 bases, V lost 1 base, and 16 bases had no gene match. As DNA, the CDR3 is TGTGCCAGCAGCTTGTTTCTAGGAAGCGGGGGCCCCGCCCAGTACTTC. This translates into CASSLFLGSGGPAQYF.